The 27 T cell receptor beta chains reported below all come from one sample, sequenced in a study of Tregs in tolerant kidney transplant recipients. Profiled with immunoSEQ multiplex PCR; TCRdb holds only in-frame clones, not every one. The sample data list 48,000 or so clones. The source material was CD4+ T cells from blood, sampled before the transplant. The receptors were sampled from a human donor who received a combined kidney and bone marrow transplant.

With respect to this clone: The CDR3 is cut off 3 residues early in the read; its end comes from the germline J gene. This chain joins TRBV5-1 and TRBJ1-1, with 9 bases matching TRBD1. CDR1 SGHRS and CDR2 YFSETQ come from the germline V gene. J was trimmed by 1 base and V by 3 bases; bases with no gene match: 1. CDR3 length: 14 amino acids. The CDR3 region is CASSSQGANTEAFF. Incomplete CDR3 DNA: TGCGCCAGCAGCTCACAGGGGGCGAACACTGAA.

Worth noting for this clone: The read stops 3 residues short of the end of the CDR3; the missing end is completed from the germline J gene. This sequence joins TRBV5-1 and TRBJ2-1; 7 bases fit TRBD2. The CDR3 length is 14 residues. Germline V gene sequence: CDR1 SGHRS, CDR2 YFSETQ. With 4 bases clipped from V and 4 bases from J, the junction kept 5 bases outside the gene matches. CDR3 sequence: CASSRGEGYNEQFF. The sequenced part of the CDR3 DNA is TGCGCCAGCAGCCGGGGGGAAGGGTACAATGAG.

Of note for this clone: The read ends 3 residues early relative to the CDR3; the germline J gene fills the gap. The genes are TRBV2 and TRBJ2-4, with D tentatively TRBD2 (5 bases). The germline CDR1 and CDR2 sequences are SNHLY and FYNNEI. This CDR3 region has 17 residues. V lost 5 bases and J 0 bases, leaving 17 bases between the germline ends. CDR3 sequence reads: CASSSEGRSLAKNIQYF. The CDR3 bases that were read are TGTGCCAGCAGTTCTGAGGGCCGGAGCCTAGCCAAAAACATT.

On this clone itself: Read coverage stops 3 residues before the CDR3 terminus; the germline J gene supplies the remainder. J is TRBJ1-1 and V is TRBV2; D is unresolved. CDR1 is SNHLY and CDR2 is FYNNEI in the germline V gene. The CDR3 has 13 amino acids. Trimming took off 4 bases at V and 4 bases at J, with 10 bases between the two ends. The CDR3 bases that were read are TGTGCCAGCAGTGCAGACGGGGTCACTGAA. Its protein product is CASSADGVTE. The CDR3, in full, reads CASSADGVTEAFF.

For this clone: Read coverage stops 3 residues before the CDR3 terminus; the germline J gene supplies the remainder. The J gene is TRBJ1-1, the V gene TRBV20-1; D remains unclear. The CDR3 is made up of 15 amino acids. V lost 4 bases to trimming and J lost 3 bases, with 18 bases between them. In germline, CDR1 is DFQATT, CDR2 SNEGSKA (reference sequence). The CDR3 reads CSAKGEWVSDTEAFF. Partial CDR3 DNA: TGCAGTGCTAAGGGTGAATGGGTTAGTGACACTGAA.

CDR3 region: CASSSRGLREETQYF. The sequenced part of the CDR3 DNA is TGTGCCAGCAGCTCGAGGGGGCTCAGGGAAGAGACC. This sequence joins TRBV7-2 and TRBJ2-5, with 7 bases identical to TRBD1. With the read ending 3 residues before the CDR3 end, the germline J gene is used to fill in that end. The J segment lost 3 bases and the V segment lost 4 bases, leaving 8 bases of the junction unmatched. Germline assignment: CDR1 SGHTA and CDR2 FQGNSA. This CDR3 has 15 amino acids. Variable domain in full (rest from reference TRBV7-2 and TRBJ2-5): GAGVSQSPSNKVTEKGKDVELRCDPISGHTALYWYRQSLGQGLEFLIYFQGNSAPDKSGLPSDRFSAERTGGSVSTLTIQRTQQEDSAVYLCASSSRGLREETQYFGPGTRLLVL.

About this clone: The read terminates 3 residues before the CDR3 end, so the remaining end is supplied by the germline J gene. The rearrangement joins TRBV5-1 to TRBJ2-7; 11 bases are shared with TRBD1. The CDR3 contains 13 residues. Germline lookup yields CDR1 SGHRS and CDR2 YFSETQ. The V gene end was trimmed by 7 bases and the J gene end by 1 base; junction bases not matched to a gene: 1. The covered CDR3 bases are TGCGCCAGCCGGGACAGGGGGTCCTACGAG. Protein sequence: CASRDRGSYE. The entire CDR3 sequence reads CASRDRGSYEQYF.

Regarding this clone: The missing CDR3 end, 3 residues past where the read stops, is filled in from the germline J gene. This chain joins TRBV5-1 and TRBJ2-3; D not certain. This CDR3 is 15 amino acids long. Trimming left V 0 bases short and J 0 bases short, with 8 bases between. The V gene's germline CDR1 is SGHRS and CDR2 YFSETQ. This chain's CDR3 is CASSLAPASTDTQYF. The DNA read from the CDR3 is TGCGCCAGCAGCTTGGCCCCAGCGAGCACAGATACG.

Points on this clone: The read comes to an end 3 residues before the CDR3 does, leaving the germline J gene to fill in the end. J is TRBJ2-5 and V is TRBV2; TRBD1 matches at 10 bases. Germline V gene lookup returns CDR1 SNHLY and CDR2 FYNNEI. The V gene end was trimmed by 4 bases and the J gene end by 2 bases; junction bases not matched to a gene: 1. The CDR3 is made up of 14 amino acids. The sequenced CDR3 bases are TGTGCCAGCAGTGTGGACAGGGGGCAAGAGACC. This encodes CASSVDRGQET. The complete CDR3 protein is CASSVDRGQETQYF.

To note about this clone: The CDR3 end lies 3 residues beyond the end of the read and is filled in from the germline J gene. V and J are TRBV19 and TRBJ1-2, with 11 positions matching TRBD1. The germline CDR1 and CDR2 sequences are LNHDA and SQIVND (reference sequence). The CDR3 runs to 15 residues. The part of the CDR3 DNA that was read is TGTGCCAGTTACTCAGCCGGGACAGGGGGTTCGGGC. It translates to CASYSAGTGGSG. The CDR3 reads in full as CASYSAGTGGSGYTF.

Worth noting for this clone: The CDR3 end falls 3 residues outside the read, so it is completed with the germline J gene. The chain joins TRBV4-2 to TRBJ2-1; 15 bases line up with TRBD2. CDR1 is LGHNA, CDR2 YNFKEQ, per germline. Unmatched junction bases numbered 4, after V lost 4 bases and J lost 9 bases. CDR3 size: 15 residues. The sequenced part of the CDR3 DNA is TGTGCCAGCAGCCCGAGGACTAGCGGGAGGGGTGAG. Protein product: CASSPRTSGRGE. The CDR3 reads in full as CASSPRTSGRGEQFF.

Remarks on this clone: From the germline J gene comes the end of the CDR3, since the read stops 3 residues before it. The chain recombines TRBV20-1 with TRBJ1-6; 7 nucleotides agree with TRBD1. The CDR3 sequence is 13 residues long. Germline lookup yields CDR1 DFQATT and CDR2 SNEGSKA (reference sequence). J gave up 7 bases and V 6 bases, and 6 bases lay outside the gene matches. The CDR3 sequence is CSAQDRANSPLHF. The covered CDR3 bases are TGCAGTGCCCAAGACAGGGCCAATTCACCC.

Concerning this clone itself: Read sequence stops 3 residues before the CDR3 end, and the germline J gene provides the missing end. The V gene is TRBV6-1, the J gene TRBJ1-1; TRBD1 matches 7 bases. The germline gives CDR1 MNHNS, CDR2 SASEGT. The CDR3 is 13 amino acids. J was trimmed by 1 base and V by 4 bases; bases with no gene match: 0. The CDR3 is CASSGQGNTEAFF. Incomplete CDR3 DNA: TGTGCCAGCAGTGGACAGGGGAACACTGAA.

The CDR3 loop reads CASSLAQGSMNTEAFF. The CDR3 bases that were read are TGCGCCAGCAGCTTGGCACAGGGAAGCATGAACACTGAA. V and J are TRBV5-1 and TRBJ1-1; the D gene is possibly TRBD1 (6 bases). The read is 3 residues too short to cover the CDR3 end, so that end is filled in from the germline J gene. Germline V gives CDR1 SGHRS, CDR2 YFSETQ. The CDR3 has 16 residues. V was trimmed by 0 bases and J by 0 bases, leaving 12 bases between them.

In regard to this clone: The read gets to within 3 residues of the CDR3 end, and the germline J gene fills in the rest. J is TRBJ1-1 and V is TRBV2, with D possibly being TRBD1 (6 bases). V gave up 8 bases and J gave up 2 bases, with 12 bases separating them. The CDR3 has 13 amino acids. Germline-derived CDR1 and CDR2 are SNHLY and FYNNEI. The CDR3 loop reads CASLPTGNTEAFF. Partial CDR3 DNA: TGTGCCAGCCTTCCGACAGGTAACACTGAA.

On this clone itself: Other DNA sequences in the sample encode the same CDR3. CDR3 in amino acids: CASSLAAGETQYF. Incomplete CDR3 DNA: TGCGCCAGCAGCTTGGCCGCGGGAGAGACC. The rearrangement uses TRBV5-1 and TRBJ2-5; possibly TRBD2 for D (5 bases). The read comes to an end 3 residues before the CDR3 does, leaving the germline J gene to fill in the end. The germline gives CDR1 SGHRS, CDR2 YFSETQ. The germline V and J ends were trimmed by 0 bases and 4 bases, with 7 bases remaining between them. The CDR3 is 13 amino acids.

Points on this clone: Coverage ceases 3 residues before the CDR3 finishes, and the germline J gene fills in the end. The chain combines TRBV19 with TRBJ1-3, with D perhaps matching TRBD1 (6 bases). Per germline, CDR1 LNHDA and CDR2 SQIVND (reference sequence). This CDR3 is built from 15 residues. Trimming stripped 6 bases from V and 1 base from J, with 13 bases between. CDR3 residues: CASRDGQSSGNTIYF. CDR3 DNA, as far as it was read: TGTGCCAGTAGAGATGGACAGTCATCTGGAAACACC. Together with reference TRBV19 and TRBJ1-3, the CDR3 gives the full variable domain: DGGITQSPKYLFRKEGQNVTLSCEQNLNHDAMYWYRQDPGQGLRLIYYSQIVNDFQKGDIAEGYSVSREKKESFPLTVTSAQKNPTAFYLCASRDGQSSGNTIYFGEGSWLTVV.

In regard to this clone: The missing CDR3 end, 3 residues past where the read stops, is filled in from the germline J gene. The V call is TRBV20-1, the J call TRBJ2-1, with 8 bases identical to TRBD2. The trim removed 6 bases at V and 0 bases at J, leaving 4 bases unmatched. The CDR3 is made up of 14 amino acids. Germline V gene data show CDR1 as DFQATT and CDR2 as SNEGSKA (reference sequence). CDR3 DNA (partial): TGCAGTGCCCGAGCGGGAGTCTCCTACAATGAG. Amino acids: CSARAGVSYNE. The full CDR3 reads CSARAGVSYNEQFF.

On this clone itself: From the germline J gene comes the end of the CDR3, since the read stops 3 residues before it. V is TRBV29-1 and J is TRBJ1-5; D possibly corresponds to TRBD1 (6 bases). Germline CDR1 and CDR2: SQVTM and ANQGSEA. Trimming shortened V by 6 bases and J by 1 base, and 10 bases separated the two germline ends. The CDR3 contains 13 residues. CDR3 DNA (partial): TGCAGCGTACAGGGAAACAGCAATCAGCCC. As protein: CSVQGNSNQP. In full, the CDR3 is CSVQGNSNQPQHF.

Worth noting for this clone: The CDR3 extends 3 residues past the end of the read, so its final part is completed from the germline J gene. This chain uses TRBV6-1 with TRBJ2-7; 13 bases are shared with TRBD2. This CDR3 comprises 16 residues. V shed 0 bases, J shed 3 bases, and the junction held 2 bases outside the gene matches. Looked up from germline, CDR1 is MNHNS and CDR2 is SASEGT. The sequenced CDR3 bases are TGTGCCAGCAGTGAAGCACTAGCGGGAGGGTACTACGAG. Translation gives CASSEALAGGYYE. The full CDR3 reads CASSEALAGGYYEQYF.

As to this clone: The read ends 3 residues early relative to the CDR3; the germline J gene fills the gap. The rearrangement links TRBV5-1 to TRBJ1-1, with D uncertain. Germline V gene data show CDR1 as SGHRS and CDR2 as YFSETQ. V lost 1 base and J 4 bases, leaving 17 bases between the germline ends. The CDR3 loop spans 16 amino acids. The CDR3 sequence is CASSLSPGPDVTEAFF. The part of the CDR3 DNA that was read is TGCGCCAGCAGCTTGTCGCCAGGTCCGGATGTCACTGAA.

Concerning this clone: From the germline J gene comes the end of the CDR3, since the read stops 3 residues before it. This chain uses TRBV2 with TRBJ2-2, with D possibly being TRBD2 (5 bases). Germline loops: CDR1 SNHLY, CDR2 FYNNEI. Trimming removed 7 bases at V and 6 bases at J, with 9 bases between. This CDR3 has 12 residues. The sequenced CDR3 bases are TGTGCCAGCAAGCGGATCGCCGGGGAG. Amino acids: CASKRIAGE. The complete CDR3 protein is CASKRIAGELFF. The full variable domain, its missing parts supplied by reference TRBV2 and TRBJ2-2, is EPEVTQTPSHQVTQMGQEVILRCVPISNHLYFYWYRQILGQKVEFLVSFYNNEISEKSEIFDDQFSVERPDGSNFTLKIRSTKLEDSAMYFCASKRIAGELFFGEGSRLTVL.

Concerning this clone: The read ends 3 residues before the CDR3 terminus; that terminus is restored from the germline J gene. This chain links TRBV19 with TRBJ2-1; 14 bases are shared with TRBD2. Per germline, CDR1 LNHDA and CDR2 SQIVND (reference sequence). Trimming at V came to 1 base and at J to 0 bases, leaving 2 bases not matched to a gene. The CDR3 spans 18 residues. CDR3: CASSIGLAGGFSYNEQFF. CDR3 DNA (partial): TGTGCCAGTAGTATAGGACTAGCGGGAGGGTTCTCCTACAATGAG. The whole variable domain, filled in from reference TRBV19 and TRBJ2-1, reads DGGITQSPKYLFRKEGQNVTLSCEQNLNHDAMYWYRQDPGQGLRLIYYSQIVNDFQKGDIAEGYSVSREKKESFPLTVTSAQKNPTAFYLCASSIGLAGGFSYNEQFFGPGTRLTVL.

Comments on this clone: The read ends 3 residues early relative to the CDR3; the germline J gene fills the gap. The V gene is TRBV7-9, the J gene TRBJ2-7; D may be TRBD1 (5 bases). The ends were cut back, 1 base at V and 0 bases at J, with 10 bases in the middle. The CDR3 consists of 15 residues. CDR1 SEHNR and CDR2 FQNEAQ come from the germline V gene (reference sequence). The covered CDR3 bases are TGTGCCAGCAGCTTAGGTGACAGTCGCTCCTACGAG. It is translated as CASSLGDSRSYE. The CDR3 in its entirety is CASSLGDSRSYEQYF.

CDR3 residues: CASSDRTSGGNNEQFF. The CDR3 bases that were read are TGTGCCAGTAGCGACCGGACTAGCGGGGGAAACAATGAG. The V gene is TRBV19, the J gene TRBJ2-1; 13 nucleotides agree with TRBD2. The CDR3 end is not reached by the read, which stops 3 residues before it; the germline J gene fills it in. J lost 5 bases, V lost 6 bases, and 7 bases had no gene match. The CDR3 totals 16 residues. Germline-derived CDR1 and CDR2 are LNHDA and SQIVND (reference sequence).

Concerning this clone itself: The CDR3 end falls 3 residues outside the read, so it is completed with the germline J gene. The chain joins TRBV7-2 to TRBJ2-1, with 7 bases matching TRBD1. The CDR3 is 15 amino acids. CDR1 is SGHTA and CDR2 is FQGNSA in the germline V gene. Trimming at V came to 5 bases and at J to 4 bases, leaving 8 bases not matched to a gene. The CDR3 reads CASSNRTGDYNEQFF. The part of the CDR3 DNA that was read is TGTGCCAGCAGCAACCGGACAGGCGATTACAATGAG.

Partial CDR3 DNA: TGCAGCGTTGAAGGACAGGGGATGGAGACC. Translating it yields CSVEGQGMET. The CDR3 in its entirety is CSVEGQGMETQYF. The chain combines TRBV29-1 with TRBJ2-5, with 8 bases lining up with TRBD1. Read sequence stops 3 residues before the CDR3 end, and the germline J gene provides the missing end. Per the germline V gene, CDR1 is SQVTM and CDR2 is ANQGSEA. The CDR3 is 13 residues long. J gave up 5 bases and V 1 base, and 3 bases lay outside the gene matches.